This T cell receptor beta chain was found in a study of T cells in narcolepsy (dated 2018 in TCRdb). The study in broad terms: Patients with narcolepsy type 1 or type 2 (NT1, NT2) and healthy control donors were enrolled in the study. The study sought autoreactive T cells targeting hypocretin neuron self-antigens (hypocretin, TRIB2) in narcolepsy patients, using TCR Vbeta sequencing to track clonotypes in blood and CSF. Broader findings and caveats from the paper: Some blood memory CD4+ repertoires from patients and controls contained no sequences matching autoreactive T cell clones. Patients and controls had similar numbers of sequenced blood memory CD4+ clonotypes, with averages of around 40,000 in patients and some 33,000 in controls. According to the report, autoreactive clonotypes were detected serially in the blood of the same patients and of different patients, but not in healthy controls. Plots that compared CSF and blood CD4+ T cell clonotypes from the same patient highlighted HCRT-specific and TRIB2-specific autoreactive clonotypes.

The library was made by the immunoSEQ multiplex PCR assay. TCRdb mirrors the immuneACCESS table, restricted to in-frame sequences. Some clones are absent from its copies; in checked studies, under half trace to an unresolved V gene, and the reason for the others is unknown. A total of just under 35,000 clones appear in this sample, approximately 80% of them only once. The top ten constitute 0.85% to 1.2% of the sample. Details on this clone: It has no known antigen specificity. The record has no base qualities; no much larger clone is one base away.

CDR1 and CDR2, per the germline V gene, are SGDLS and YYNGEE. The CDR3, from cysteine to phenylalanine, totals 16 residues. The sequence is cut down to CDR3 DNA, 48 bases in frame from base 1. The junction shows trimming of 3 bases on V and 4 bases on J, and the gene matches do not reach 11 bases of it. Memory CD4+ T cells were sorted ex vivo from peripheral blood of narcolepsy patients and healthy controls for TCR Vbeta sequencing. The clonotype comes from a human donor in good health. The chain is made from TRBV9 and TRBJ2-3, and 7 junction bases match TRBD1. The sample was memory (CD45RA-) CD4+ T cells from blood. The intended sense of this specimen's cell subset or site label: memory T cells sorted ex vivo from peripheral blood. The CDR3 region reads CASSARQGEVADTQYF. The DNA sequence is given as TGTGCCAGCAGCGCACGACAGGGAGAGGTTGCAGATACGCAGTATTTT.